Listed below are T cell receptor beta chains from one sample, sequenced in a study of blood T cell repertoires in COVID-19. This table comes from immunoSEQ multiplex PCR, and its TCRdb copy is limited to in-frame clones, with some not included. Here the sample spans 150,000 to 200,000 clones, roughly three quarters being singletons. Input material: peripheral blood. These receptors all stem from a man in his sixties with active or convalescent COVID-19. The CDR3 runs from the conserved cysteine through the conserved F or W. The D gene is left open where the match is weak. Clone sizes are given selectively: once, few, many, or a class where the clone is expanded.

J: TRBJ2-1
D: TRBD1
length: 18
size: once
V: TRBV7-9
CDR3: CASSLVDRGRLWDNEQFF
DNA: TGTGCCAGCAGCTTAGTGGACAGGGGGCGCCTCTGGGACAATGAGCAGTTCTTC

J: TRBJ1-2
D: NA
length: 14
size: NA
V: TRBV28
CDR3: CASSLSTGIYGYTF
DNA: TGTGCCAGCAGTTTATCCACAGGGATCTATGGCTACACCTTC

J: TRBJ1-3
D: NA
length: 16
size: NA
V: TRBV4-3
CDR3: CASSPLLGGSGNTIYF
DNA: TGCGCCAGCAGCCCCCTCTTGGGGGGCTCTGGAAACACCATATATTTT

J: TRBJ1-1
D: NA
length: 13
size: NA
V: TRBV3-1/TRBV3-2
CDR3: CASSQELSTEAFF
DNA: TGTGCCAGCAGCCAAGAACTAAGCACTGAAGCTTTCTTT

J: TRBJ2-3
D: TRBD2
length: 15
size: NA
V: TRBV28
CDR3: CASSLPGLATDTQYF
DNA: TGTGCCAGCTCGCTTCCCGGACTAGCTACAGATACGCAGTATTTT

J: TRBJ2-7
D: TRBD2
length: 19
size: NA
V: TRBV7-9
CDR3: CASSLGGGGRAGQTYEQYF
DNA: TGTGCCAGCAGCTTAGGTGGCGGCGGGAGGGCCGGACAAACCTACGAGCAGTACTTC

J: TRBJ2-7
D: NA
length: 10
size: NA
V: TRBV20-1
CDR3: CSASTREQYF
DNA: TGCAGTGCTAGTACACGAGAGCAGTACTTC

J: TRBJ2-3
D: NA
length: 15
size: NA
V: TRBV19
CDR3: CASTRAGQSTDTQYF
DNA: TGTGCCAGTACGAGAGCGGGACAAAGCACAGATACGCAGTATTTT

J: TRBJ1-5
D: NA
length: 15
size: NA
V: TRBV6-5
CDR3: CASRAAGKTWQPQHF
DNA: TGTGCCAGCAGGGCCGCAGGAAAGACCTGGCAGCCCCAGCATTTT

J: TRBJ1-1
D: NA
length: 14
size: NA
V: TRBV6-6
CDR3: CASRLRDLNTEAFF
DNA: TGTGCCAGCAGATTGCGGGACTTGAACACTGAAGCTTTCTTT

J: TRBJ1-4
D: TRBD1
length: 19
size: few
V: TRBV18
CDR3: CASSPLAVTGVLPNEKLFF
DNA: TGTGCCAGCTCACCACTGGCTGTGACAGGGGTATTGCCTAATGAAAAACTGTTTTTT

J: TRBJ2-1
D: TRBD2
length: 14
size: NA
V: TRBV19
CDR3: CASRTSGRFNEQFF
DNA: TGTGCCAGTAGGACGAGCGGGAGGTTTAATGAGCAGTTCTTC

J: TRBJ2-5
D: TRBD1
length: 16
size: NA
V: TRBV5-1
CDR3: CASTWGDRRLGETQYF
DNA: TGCGCCAGCACCTGGGGGGACAGGCGGTTGGGAGAGACCCAGTACTTC

J: TRBJ2-2
D: TRBD2
length: 17
size: NA
V: TRBV5-1
CDR3: CASSKSSGRENTGELFF
DNA: TGCGCCAGCAGCAAATCTAGCGGGAGGGAGAACACCGGGGAGCTGTTTTTT

J: TRBJ2-4
D: TRBD2
length: 14
size: NA
V: TRBV2
CDR3: CASKAGQSKNIQYF
DNA: TGTGCCAGCAAAGCGGGGCAGTCCAAAAACATTCAGTACTTC

J: TRBJ2-3
D: NA
length: 16
size: few
V: TRBV9
CDR3: CASSVGGTPSTDTQYF
DNA: TGTGCCAGCAGCGTAGGAGGGACACCTAGCACAGATACGCAGTATTTT

J: TRBJ2-4
D: TRBD2
length: 14
size: NA
V: TRBV6-2/TRBV6-3
CDR3: CASSYGSGRNIQYF
DNA: TGTGCCAGCAGTTACGGGAGCGGGAGGAACATTCAGTACTTC

J: TRBJ1-5
D: NA
length: 13
size: NA
V: TRBV20-1
CDR3: CSASRTGNQPQHF
DNA: TGCAGTGCTAGTCGGACAGGCAATCAGCCCCAGCATTTT

J: TRBJ2-5
D: NA
length: 13
size: NA
V: TRBV24-1
CDR3: CATSEEGGETQYF
DNA: TGTGCCACCAGTGAAGAGGGAGGAGAGACCCAGTACTTC

J: TRBJ2-7
D: NA
length: 12
size: NA
V: TRBV19
CDR3: CASSMRRDEQYF
DNA: TGTGCCAGTAGTATGAGGAGGGACGAGCAGTACTTC

J: TRBJ2-7
D: NA
length: 16
size: NA
V: TRBV6-1
CDR3: CASSDRQARFSYEQYF
DNA: TGTGCCAGCAGTGACCGACAGGCGCGATTCTCCTACGAGCAGTACTTC

J: TRBJ2-2
D: TRBD2
length: 15
size: many
V: TRBV5-5
CDR3: CASSRTSGNTGELFF
DNA: TGTGCCAGCAGCCGGACTAGCGGAAACACCGGGGAGCTGTTTTTT

J: TRBJ2-3
D: NA
length: 14
size: NA
V: TRBV29-1
CDR3: CSVRRGQSSDTQYF
DNA: TGCAGCGTCCGGAGGGGACAGTCTTCGGATACGCAGTATTTT

J: TRBJ2-5
D: TRBD2
length: 15
size: once
V: TRBV5-1
CDR3: CASSQGLAGQETQYF
DNA: TGCGCCAGCAGCCAGGGACTAGCGGGTCAGGAGACCCAGTACTTC

J: TRBJ2-3
D: TRBD2
length: 18
size: once
V: TRBV7-9
CDR3: CASSLVLGRAGGPDTQYF
DNA: TGTGCCAGCAGCTTAGTTCTGGGTCGAGCGGGAGGGCCAGATACGCAGTATTTT

J: TRBJ2-7
D: TRBD2
length: 18
size: NA
V: TRBV27
CDR3: CASSPGLAGPLFDYEQYF
DNA: TGTGCCAGCAGTCCGGGACTAGCGGGACCCCTTTTCGACTACGAGCAGTACTTC

J: TRBJ2-7
D: TRBD1
length: 16
size: once
V: TRBV28
CDR3: CASSSPRRTGSYEQYF
DNA: TGTGCCAGCAGTTCGCCCCGACGGACAGGGTCCTACGAGCAGTACTTC